One and the same sample provided the 22 T cell receptor beta chains below, sequenced in a study of T cell responses to AZD1222 COVID-19 vaccine. Sequencing used immunoSEQ multiplex PCR; TCRdb keeps in-frame clones, though not all of them. The repertoire holds approximately 94,000 clones, with 87% as singletons. This sample comprised peripheral blood, obtained on day 0 of MenACWY control vaccination. The origin of the receptors is an adult in good health.

The chain employs TRBV28 and TRBJ2-7; 7 bases map to TRBD1. CDR1 and CDR2 from the germline V gene are MDHEN and SYDVKM. The trim removed 10 bases at V and 2 bases at J, leaving 5 bases unmatched. The CDR3 is 12 residues long. CDR3 bases: TGTGCCAAGAAAGGGGGCCCCTACGAGCAGTACTTC. Translation gives CAKKGGPYEQYF.

The chain carries TRBV28 and TRBJ1-2; 10 nucleotides match TRBD1. This CDR3 has 17 residues. V trimming: 2 bases; J trimming: 4 bases; junction bases outside the gene matches: 10. The germline gives CDR1 MDHEN, CDR2 SYDVKM. CDR3 region: CASSLATGTGDLYGYTF. CDR3 DNA: TGTGCCAGCAGTTTAGCCACCGGGACAGGGGATCTCTATGGCTACACCTTC.

The chain carries TRBV6-2 or TRBV6-3 and TRBJ1-5, with D possibly matching TRBD1 (6 bases). Trimming shortened V by 0 bases and J by 6 bases, and 9 bases separated the two germline ends. The CDR3 runs 14 residues. Germline assignment: CDR1 MNHEY and CDR2 SVGEGT. CDR3 protein: CASSYSGGGQPQHF. CDR3 bases: TGTGCCAGCAGTTACTCGGGGGGCGGTCAGCCCCAGCATTTT.

This clone was recorded only once. This chain uses TRBV7-9 with TRBJ1-1, with 7 bases lining up with TRBD1. Germline CDR1 and CDR2: SEHNR and FQNEAQ (reference sequence). The CDR3 loop spans 12 amino acids. The ends lost 5 bases at V and 7 bases at J; junction bases unmatched: 4. CDR3 bases: TGTGCCAGCAGCCTAGGGGGCGGTGAAGCTTTCTTT. The encoded protein is CASSLGGGEAFF.

This chain uses TRBV27 with TRBJ2-7, with TRBD2 matching 14 bases. CDR1 and CDR2 from the germline V gene are MNHEY and SMNVEV (reference sequence). CDR3 length: 18 amino acids. Trimming removed 5 bases from V and 0 bases from J; junction bases left unmatched: 9. CDR3: CASSLVGTSGGDSYEQYF. CDR3 sequence (DNA): TGTGCCAGCAGTCTAGTAGGGACTAGCGGGGGTGACTCCTACGAGCAGTACTTC.

This sequence joins TRBV27 and TRBJ1-3; D unresolved. Germline V gives CDR1 MNHEY, CDR2 SMNVEV (reference sequence). The germline V and J ends were trimmed by 4 bases and 2 bases, with 0 bases remaining between them. The CDR3 is 11 residues long. This CDR3 is CASSSGNTIYF. CDR3 bases: TGTGCCAGCAGTTCTGGAAACACCATATATTTT.

This chain links TRBV28 with TRBJ2-5; TRBD1 agrees at 7 bases. Germline V CDR1 and CDR2: MDHEN, SYDVKM. The CDR3 runs to 13 residues. The ends lost 6 bases at V and 3 bases at J; junction bases unmatched: 4. In nucleotides, the CDR3 is TGTGCCAGCAGGGCAGGGGGAGAAGAGACCCAGTACTTC. As protein: CASRAGGEETQYF.

The table lists this clone with a count of one. The chain is built from TRBV6-2 or TRBV6-3 and TRBJ2-1, with 7 bases aligning to TRBD1. The trim removed 0 bases at V and 9 bases at J, leaving 2 bases unmatched. This CDR3 has 13 residues. CDR1 and CDR2 (germline): MNHEY, SVGEGT. This CDR3 reads CASSYSGGGEQFF. CDR3 nucleotide sequence: TGTGCCAGCAGTTACTCAGGGGGCGGTGAGCAGTTCTTC.

DNA of the CDR3: TGTGCCAGCAAGGGACAGTCGATTACAGGCGGCTCCTACAATGAGCAGTTCTTC. It translates to CASKGQSITGGSYNEQFF. The chain recombines TRBV7-9 with TRBJ2-1; 7 positions match TRBD1. Germline CDR1 SEHNR, CDR2 FQNEAQ (reference sequence). CDR3 size: 18 residues. V was clipped by 7 bases and J by 0 bases; unmatched bases: 15.

This chain connects TRBV28 to TRBJ2-7; the match to TRBD1 covers 8 bases. The germline V gene encodes CDR1 MDHEN and CDR2 SYDVKM. J was trimmed by 6 bases and V by 6 bases; bases with no gene match: 13. The CDR3 is 15 residues long. This CDR3 reads CASSQVTGVLGEQYF. CDR3 sequence (DNA): TGTGCCAGCAGCCAAGTGACAGGGGTTCTAGGCGAGCAGTACTTC.

The gene calls are TRBV7-2 and TRBJ1-2; D may be TRBD1 (5 bases). The length of the CDR3 is 15 residues. Per germline, CDR1 SGHTA and CDR2 FQGNSA. V lost 4 bases and J lost 2, with 14 bases in between. The CDR3 loop is CASSSAAGGNYGYTF. In DNA, the CDR3 is TGTGCCAGCAGCTCCGCAGCCGGGGGAAACTATGGCTACACCTTC.

V usage is TRBV19 and J usage is TRBJ2-7; D is possibly TRBD2 (6 bases). This CDR3 comprises 14 residues. Trimming removed 5 bases from V and 1 base from J, with 12 bases in between. Germline CDR1 is LNHDA and CDR2 is SQIVND (reference sequence). The CDR3 bases are TGTGCCAGTAGTTTGGTGGGAGGTTCCTACGAGCAGTACTTC. Amino acids: CASSLVGGSYEQYF.

V usage is TRBV5-1 and J usage is TRBJ2-7; D is unresolved. V dropped 3 bases and J dropped 5 bases, with 12 bases sitting between them. In germline, CDR1 is SGHRS, CDR2 YFSETQ. CDR3 length: 13 residues. The CDR3 spells CASSSTEPNEQYF. CDR3 DNA: TGCGCCAGCAGCTCCACAGAACCTAACGAGCAGTACTTC. Supplemented by reference TRBV5-1 and TRBJ2-7, the full variable domain reads KAGVTQTPRYLIKTRGQQVTLSCSPISGHRSVSWYQQTPGQGLQFLFEYFSETQRNKGNFPGRFSGRQFSNSRSEMNVSTLELGDSALYLCASSSTEPNEQYFGPGTRLTVT.

The gene calls are TRBV7-2 and TRBJ2-3; D is possibly TRBD2 (6 bases). This CDR3 spans 15 amino acids. The V gene's germline CDR1 is SGHTA and CDR2 FQGNSA. V was pared by 2 bases and J by 4 bases, with 13 bases between. DNA of the CDR3: TGTGCCAGCAGCTTAAACGGGGGAGTCTCAGATACGCAGTATTTT. Translating gives CASSLNGGVSDTQYF.

The chain has TRBV2 and TRBJ2-7, with D tentatively TRBD2 (5 bases). With 7 bases removed from V and 6 bases from J, the gap between germline ends came to 13 bases. The length of the CDR3 is 12 residues. Germline V lookup: CDR1 SNHLY, CDR2 FYNNEI. The DNA of the CDR3 is TGTGCCAGCACCTACGGGGTTTCCGAGCAGTACTTC. Translating it yields CASTYGVSEQYF.

The count of this clone is one. V and J are TRBV18 and TRBJ1-4; D not certain. Germline loops: CDR1 KGHSH, CDR2 LQKENI. The CDR3 covers 13 residues. Trimming took 3 bases from V and 8 from J, leaving 10 bases between them. CDR3 residues: CASSPSGGEKLFF. The CDR3 DNA is TGTGCCAGCTCACCCTCAGGTGGAGAAAAACTGTTTTTT.

The rearrangement uses TRBV13 and TRBJ2-3, with 8 bases lining up with TRBD2. CDR3 length equals 16 residues. The V gene end was trimmed by 5 bases and the J gene end by 2 bases; junction bases not matched to a gene: 9. Germline loops: CDR1 PRHDT, CDR2 FYEKMQ (reference sequence). As DNA, the CDR3 is TGTGCCAGCAGCCATTTAGCGGGGCCAGACACAGATACGCAGTATTTT. It encodes CASSHLAGPDTDTQYF.

This clone appeared a few times. The chain couples TRBV3-1 (or the pseudogene TRBV3-2) to TRBJ1-2; D gene unclear. Germline values: CDR1 LGHDT, CDR2 YNNKEL (reference sequence). V lost 4 bases, J lost 2 bases, and 11 bases lay in between. This CDR3 has 14 residues. Written as DNA, the CDR3 is TGTGCCAGCAGCCGGAGGGAGTTCAACTATGGCTACACCTTC. Encoded protein: CASSRREFNYGYTF.

The rearrangement joins TRBV14 to TRBJ1-1; no definite D call. The CDR3 is 15 amino acids. The V and J ends lost 4 bases and 0 bases respectively, with 12 bases between them. Germline V gives CDR1 SGHDN, CDR2 FVKESK. The CDR3 is CASSLPTGLNTEAFF. The CDR3 bases are TGTGCCAGCAGCCTCCCCACCGGGCTGAACACTGAAGCTTTCTTT.

This clone showed up just a few times. The chain employs TRBV5-4 and TRBJ2-6; D is unclear. Trimming shortened V by 4 bases and J by 2 bases, and 10 bases separated the two germline ends. Germline values: CDR1 SGHNT, CDR2 YYREEE (reference sequence). This CDR3 contains 15 residues. In nucleotides, the CDR3 is TGTGCCAGCAGCCTTTTCTTGCCTGGGGCCAACGTCCTGACTTTC. Residues: CASSLFLPGANVLTF. The variable domain in full, completed from reference TRBV5-4 and TRBJ2-6, reads ETGVTQSPTHLIKTRGQQVTLRCSSQSGHNTVSWYQQALGQGPQFIFQYYREEENGRGNFPPRFSGLQFPNYSSELNVNALELDDSALYLCASSLFLPGANVLTFGAGSRLTVL.

V usage is TRBV4-3 and J usage is TRBJ1-4; D is undetermined. Per germline, CDR1 LGHNA and CDR2 YSLEER. V shed 1 base and J shed 7 bases, with 4 bases lying between them. This CDR3 is 12 amino acids long. CDR3 protein: CASSQGAEKLFF. DNA of the CDR3: TGCGCCAGCAGCCAAGGGGCTGAAAAACTGTTTTTT.

V gene TRBV6-2 or TRBV6-3 combines with J gene TRBJ1-5; 9 nucleotides line up with TRBD1. The CDR3 sequence is 15 residues long. Germline CDR1 and CDR2: MNHEY and SVGEGT. V shed 5 bases, J shed 3 bases, and the junction held 5 bases outside the gene matches. CDR3 coding DNA: TGTGCCAGCAGTCCGACAGGGGGACTCAATCAGCCCCAGCATTTT. As protein: CASSPTGGLNQPQHF.